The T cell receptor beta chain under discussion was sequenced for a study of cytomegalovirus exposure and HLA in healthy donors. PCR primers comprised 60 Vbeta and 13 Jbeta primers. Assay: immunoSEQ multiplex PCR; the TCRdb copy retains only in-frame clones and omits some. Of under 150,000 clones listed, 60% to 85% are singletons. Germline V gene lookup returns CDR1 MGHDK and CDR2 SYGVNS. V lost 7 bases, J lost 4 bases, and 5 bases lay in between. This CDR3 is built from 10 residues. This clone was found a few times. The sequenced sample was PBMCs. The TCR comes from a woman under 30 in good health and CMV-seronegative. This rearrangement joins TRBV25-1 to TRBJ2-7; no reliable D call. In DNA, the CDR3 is TGTGCCAGCAATTATTACGAGCAGTACTTC. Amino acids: CASNYYEQYF.